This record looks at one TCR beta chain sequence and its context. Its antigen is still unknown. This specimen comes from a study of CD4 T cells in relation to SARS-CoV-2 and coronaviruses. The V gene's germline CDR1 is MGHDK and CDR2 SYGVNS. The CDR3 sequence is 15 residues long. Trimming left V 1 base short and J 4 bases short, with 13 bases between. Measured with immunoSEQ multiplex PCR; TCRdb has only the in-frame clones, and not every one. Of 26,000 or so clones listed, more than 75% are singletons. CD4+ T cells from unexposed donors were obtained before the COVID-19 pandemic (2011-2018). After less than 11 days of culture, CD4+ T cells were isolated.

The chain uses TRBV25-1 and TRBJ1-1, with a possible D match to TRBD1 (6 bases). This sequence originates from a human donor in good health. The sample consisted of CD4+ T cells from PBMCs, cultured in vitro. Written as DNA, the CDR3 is TGTGCCAGCAGTGAATTTGGGGGGCGGATCACTGAAGCTTTCTTT. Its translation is CASSEFGGRITEAFF.